This TCR beta chain derives from a study of beta chain features in type 1 diabetes. Study-wide points: VDJ junctions from type 1 diabetes patients carried fewer insertions and larger deletions. Within each of all four CD4+ subsets, Type 1 diabetes patients had TCRB CDR3s that were moderately but significantly shorter. Although PCR might favor shorter templates, it would do so equally in patients and controls.

As to this clone: The antigen remains undetermined.

The CDR3 covers 12 residues. V lost 5 bases and J 0 bases, leaving 3 bases between the germline ends. Germline assignment: CDR1 SGHTA and CDR2 FQGNSA. Sequencing targeted expressed TCRB transcripts, as all isolated RNA had been reverse transcribed. Using immunoSEQ multiplex PCR, the repertoire was profiled, and TCRdb retains in-frame clones only, with some absent. Of around 250,000 clones detected, about 71% appear once; the ten largest clones hold approximately 0.05%. This TCR was recovered from a man aged 30-40 years in good health. This chain links TRBV7-2 with TRBJ2-3; D is uncertain. What was sequenced was naive CD4+ T cells from blood. The CDR3 nucleotides are TGTGCCAGCAGCCGTAGCACAGATACGCAGTATTTT. Amino acids: CASSRSTDTQYF.